Below, one T cell receptor (beta chain) is given with its context. The target antigen is unknown. This sample stems from a study of cytomegalovirus exposure and HLA in healthy donors. The overall study: In terms of ancestry, the Caucasian-associated cluster contained more than 65% of the roughly 400 genotyped donors.

Study-wide results and caveats: The authors later linked a missense DCLRE1C variant to TCR beta V- and J-gene trimming. Earlier analysis yielded a pattern in which most TCR beta V segments were productive about 90% or about 30% of the time.

This CDR3 has 15 amino acids. Per germline, CDR1 MNHEY and CDR2 SVGAGI. V shed 7 bases and J 5 bases; nucleotides not matched to a gene: 9. PCR was performed using 60 Vbeta and 13 Jbeta primers. Original data processing: Later, an analysis found about 83 million unique TCR beta chains, and about 10 million of these were shared. Produced via immunoSEQ multiplex PCR; TCRdb's table is partial and in-frame only. V and J calls and clone size are copied from that table; D and trimming were computed from the DNA. Among about 190,000 clones listed, over 75% were seen once. The rearrangement uses TRBV6-5 and TRBJ2-5; 11 bases align to TRBD2. This receptor was identified in a man aged 18 to 30 in good health and CMV-seronegative. Sequenced input: PBMCs. In DNA, the CDR3 is TGTGCCAGCAAGATACTAGCGGGGGTTCGGGAGACCCAGTACTTC. Its translation is CASKILAGVRETQYF.